This T cell receptor (beta chain) was recovered during a study of neurological immune-mediated disorders. Study results and limitations: Among expanded clones, no CDR3 amino acid sequences were shared across subjects, a pattern suggesting private repertoires in all groups.

The sample holds many counts of this clonotype. Its antigen is undetermined. As for the cDNA, it was generated by 5'RACE with 10-nucleotide random UMIs. Sequencing runs each generated in excess of 180 million TCR-beta sequences derived from 15-18 subjects. TCRdb called the 5' RACE reads again in MiXCR, with one record for every CDR3 protein. The sample yields more than 45,000 distinct CDR3 sequences, around a tenth seen once. The CDR3 runs to 15 residues. Germline CDR1 is LGHNA and CDR2 is YSLEER. Trimming cost V 1 base and J 10 bases, with 16 bases left between them. The V call is TRBV4-3, the J call TRBJ1-4, with D maybe TRBD1 (6 bases). Sample: PBMCs. The receptor comes from a woman between 40 and 50 years old with HTLV-1-associated myelopathy (HAM/TSP). The CDR3 spells CASSQGRAGEGKLFF. The CDR3 nucleotides read TGCGCCAGCAGCCAAGGGAGGGCAGGGGAGGGAAAACTGTTTTTT.